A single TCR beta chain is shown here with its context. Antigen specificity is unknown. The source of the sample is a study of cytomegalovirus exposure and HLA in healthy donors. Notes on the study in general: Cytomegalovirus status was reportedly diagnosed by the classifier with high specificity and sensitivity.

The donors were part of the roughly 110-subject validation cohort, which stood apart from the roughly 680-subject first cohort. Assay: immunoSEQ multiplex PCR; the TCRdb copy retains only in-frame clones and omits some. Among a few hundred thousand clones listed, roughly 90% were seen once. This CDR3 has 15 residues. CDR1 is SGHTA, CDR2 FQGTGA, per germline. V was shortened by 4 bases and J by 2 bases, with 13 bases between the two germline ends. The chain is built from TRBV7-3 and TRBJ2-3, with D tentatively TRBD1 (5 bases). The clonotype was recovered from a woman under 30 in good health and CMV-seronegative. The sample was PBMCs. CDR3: CASSSTAWSTDTQYF. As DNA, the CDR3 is TGTGCCAGCAGCTCGACAGCCTGGTCCACAGATACGCAGTATTTT.